This T cell receptor (beta chain) was captured in a study of Ad26.COV2.S vaccination and SARS-CoV-2 variants. Study details: Recipients of Ad26.COV2.S got it intramuscularly, once or twice 56 days apart. Points from the study as a whole: Measurements of TCR breadth and depth may have given underestimates of the total T cell responses. The placebo group had lower spike-specific TCR breadth than the vaccine recipients did.

Data came from immunoSEQ multiplex PCR; TCRdb stores just in-frame clones and leaves some out. The data show fewer than 600,000 clones, 70% to 90% seen once. In its sample, this clone was seen once. Antigen: not known. CDR1 SEHNR and CDR2 FQNEAQ come from the germline V gene (reference sequence). The CDR3 runs to 14 residues. Trimming took 5 bases from V and 4 from J, leaving 14 bases between them. Described treatment: over 15 received Ad26.COV2.S at low or high dose, single or two shots; 5 received placebo; per-sample allocation not given. Material that was analyzed had been drawn on day 63 after the first vaccine or placebo injection. The individual, an adult aged 18-55 years, was a donor in Boston.

The TCR originated in a person aged 18-60 years who received the Ad26.COV2.S COVID-19 vaccine or a placebo. The sample here was peripheral blood, taken in a trial of Ad26.COV2.S vaccine versus placebo. V and J are TRBV7-9 and TRBJ1-1; D is perhaps TRBD1 (5 bases). The DNA for the CDR3 is TGTGCCAGCAGCGTCCAGGGTGGAAGCACTGAAGCTTTCTTT. This codes for CASSVQGGSTEAFF.